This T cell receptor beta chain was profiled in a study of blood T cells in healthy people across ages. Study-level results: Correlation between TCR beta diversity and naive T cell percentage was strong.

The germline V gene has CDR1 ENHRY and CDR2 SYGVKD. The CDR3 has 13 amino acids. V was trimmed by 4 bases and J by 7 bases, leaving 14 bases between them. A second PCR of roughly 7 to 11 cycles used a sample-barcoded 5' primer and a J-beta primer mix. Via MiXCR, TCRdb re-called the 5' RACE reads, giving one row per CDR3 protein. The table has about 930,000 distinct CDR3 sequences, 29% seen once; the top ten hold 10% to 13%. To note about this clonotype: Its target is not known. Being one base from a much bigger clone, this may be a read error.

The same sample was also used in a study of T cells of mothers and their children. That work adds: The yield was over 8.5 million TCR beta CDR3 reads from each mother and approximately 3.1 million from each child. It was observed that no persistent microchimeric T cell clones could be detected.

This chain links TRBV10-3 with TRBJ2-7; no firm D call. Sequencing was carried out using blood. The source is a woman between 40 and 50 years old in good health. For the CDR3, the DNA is TGTGCCATCAGTGTGGGCGGCGACAATGAGCAGTACTTC. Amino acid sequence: CAISVGGDNEQYF.